These 10 T cell receptor beta chains were sequenced from one sample in a study of blood T cell repertoires in COVID-19. Clones were read by immunoSEQ multiplex PCR, and TCRdb kept only the in-frame ones, dropping some. Of roughly 68,000 clones listed, roughly 88% are singletons. The sequenced material came from peripheral blood. Receptor source: a woman in her 70s with acute or convalescent COVID-19.

V is TRBV2 and J is TRBJ1-2; 8 bases match TRBD1. This CDR3 contains 20 residues. From germline, CDR1 is SNHLY and CDR2 FYNNEI. V was clipped by 5 bases and J by 0 bases; unmatched bases: 20. CDR3: CASSISMDRVEASSNYGYTF. The CDR3 DNA sequence: TGTGCCAGCAGTATATCAATGGACAGGGTCGAGGCCTCCTCTAACTATGGCTACACCTTC. The whole variable domain, remainder taken from reference TRBV2 and TRBJ1-2, is EPEVTQTPSHQVTQMGQEVILRCVPISNHLYFYWYRQILGQKVEFLVSFYNNEISEKSEIFDDQFSVERPDGSNFTLKIRSTKLEDSAMYFCASSISMDRVEASSNYGYTFGSGTRLTVV.

This clone is medium-sized by share. This chain joins TRBV9 and TRBJ1-4, with 8 bases lining up with TRBD1. V dropped 3 bases and J dropped 5; count of bases not matched to a gene: 9. The CDR3 has 16 amino acids. Looked up from germline, CDR1 is SGDLS and CDR2 is YYNGEE. The CDR3 DNA reads as TGTGCCAGCAGCGCCCAGGGGGCTGGGGTGAATGAAAAACTGTTTTTT. This encodes CASSAQGAGVNEKLFF.

The V call is TRBV10-3, the J call TRBJ2-5; no definite D call. CDR3 length: 17 amino acids. V lost 0 bases and J 1 base, leaving 15 bases between the germline ends. The germline CDR1 and CDR2 sequences are ENHRY and SYGVKD. CDR3 coding DNA: TGTGCCATCAGTGAGTCTACCGCGTTCAATGTCCAAGAGACCCAGTACTTC. This gives the protein CAISESTAFNVQETQYF.

This clone was seen a single time. The chain carries TRBV5-1 and TRBJ2-2; the D gene is possibly TRBD2 (7 bases). V lost 4 bases to trimming and J lost 4 bases, with 17 bases between them. CDR1 is SGHRS and CDR2 is YFSETQ in the germline V gene. The CDR3 runs 16 residues. DNA for the CDR3: TGCGCCAGCAGCCCCAAGGGGGGGCTAGGCACCGGGGAGCTGTTTTTT. It translates to CASSPKGGLGTGELFF. Full variable domain (missing parts from reference TRBV5-1 and TRBJ2-2): KAGVTQTPRYLIKTRGQQVTLSCSPISGHRSVSWYQQTPGQGLQFLFEYFSETQRNKGNFPGRFSGRQFSNSRSEMNVSTLELGDSALYLCASSPKGGLGTGELFFGEGSRLTVL.

This clone has more than one count but fewer than ten. CDR3 loop: CAISESGGTEAFF. The DNA of the CDR3 is TGTGCCATCAGTGAGTCGGGGGGGACTGAAGCTTTCTTT. The V gene is TRBV10-3, the J gene TRBJ1-1; TRBD1 is a possible D gene (5 bases). This CDR3 has 13 amino acids. Trimming left V 0 bases short and J 5 bases short, with 7 bases between. Germline CDR1 ENHRY, CDR2 SYGVKD.

This clone has a handful of counts. The DNA is omitted, as the CDR3 cannot be located on it reliably, and the CDR3 follows TCRdb's listing. V and J are TRBV20-1 and TRBJ2-7; the listed D gene, TRBD1, was not tested against the DNA. The CDR3 has 14 residues if both end residues are counted. The germline gives CDR1 DFQATT, CDR2 SNEGSKA (reference sequence). This CDR3 is CSASSGQGMYEQYF.

The CDR3 DNA reads as TGTGCCTGGAGTTCGACAGGGGTGGATCAGCCCCAGCATTTT. Protein product: CAWSSTGVDQPQHF. The V call is TRBV30, the J call TRBJ1-5; TRBD1 matches at 8 bases. From germline, CDR1 is GTSNPN and CDR2 SVGIG (reference sequence). V shed 2 bases and J 5 bases; nucleotides not matched to a gene: 5. The CDR3 runs to 14 residues.

This clone was picked up a small number of times. The chain carries TRBV28 and TRBJ2-2; D may be TRBD1 (6 bases). Germline V gene data show CDR1 as MDHEN and CDR2 as SYDVKM. V shed 8 bases and J shed 6 bases, with 10 bases lying between them. The CDR3 runs 12 residues. CDR3 coding DNA: TGTGCCAGCTACAAGGGGGCCGGGGAGCTGTTTTTT. It is translated as CASYKGAGELFF.

The chain employs TRBV11-3 and TRBJ2-5; possible D gene TRBD2, 5 bases. There are 15 residues in the CDR3. Trimming shortened V by 0 bases and J by 5 bases, and 13 bases separated the two germline ends. CDR1 is SGHNT and CDR2 is YENEEA in the germline V gene. The CDR3 protein is CASSLDGSARETQYF. CDR3 DNA: TGTGCCAGCAGCTTAGATGGGAGCGCCAGGGAGACCCAGTACTTC.

The CDR3 nucleotides are TGTGCCAGCAGCTCCGGGACAGGGCTTGGGATGCCCCAGCATTTT. It specifies CASSSGTGLGMPQHF. The V call is TRBV3-1 (or the pseudogene TRBV3-2), the J call TRBJ1-5, with 9 bases identical to TRBD1. The CDR3 totals 15 residues. V shed 5 bases and J 9 bases; nucleotides not matched to a gene: 11. In germline, CDR1 is LGHDT, CDR2 YNNKEL (reference sequence).